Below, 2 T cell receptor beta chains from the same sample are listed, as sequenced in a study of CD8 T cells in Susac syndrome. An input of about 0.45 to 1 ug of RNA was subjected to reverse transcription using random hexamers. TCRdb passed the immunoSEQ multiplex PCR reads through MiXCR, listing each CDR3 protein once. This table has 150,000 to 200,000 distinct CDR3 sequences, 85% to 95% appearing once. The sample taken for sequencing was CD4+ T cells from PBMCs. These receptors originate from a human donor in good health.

The CDR3 reads CASSPPRQGRDEQYF. As DNA, the CDR3 is TGTGCCAGCAGTCCTCCCCGACAGGGACGGGACGAGCAGTACTTC. The chain is built from TRBV7-8 and TRBJ2-7, with TRBD1 matching over 7 bases. This CDR3 has 15 residues. V was clipped by 6 bases and J by 5 bases; unmatched bases: 13. Germline CDR1 and CDR2: SGHVS and FQNEAQ.

CDR3: CSVLDRATNTGELFF. In DNA form, the CDR3 reads TGCAGCGTCCTCGACAGGGCGACTAACACCGGGGAGCTGTTTTTT. This chain links TRBV29-1 with TRBJ2-2; 7 bases fit TRBD1. Looked up from germline, CDR1 is SQVTM and CDR2 is ANQGSEA. The ends lost 6 bases at V and 2 bases at J; junction bases unmatched: 9. CDR3 length: 15 amino acids.